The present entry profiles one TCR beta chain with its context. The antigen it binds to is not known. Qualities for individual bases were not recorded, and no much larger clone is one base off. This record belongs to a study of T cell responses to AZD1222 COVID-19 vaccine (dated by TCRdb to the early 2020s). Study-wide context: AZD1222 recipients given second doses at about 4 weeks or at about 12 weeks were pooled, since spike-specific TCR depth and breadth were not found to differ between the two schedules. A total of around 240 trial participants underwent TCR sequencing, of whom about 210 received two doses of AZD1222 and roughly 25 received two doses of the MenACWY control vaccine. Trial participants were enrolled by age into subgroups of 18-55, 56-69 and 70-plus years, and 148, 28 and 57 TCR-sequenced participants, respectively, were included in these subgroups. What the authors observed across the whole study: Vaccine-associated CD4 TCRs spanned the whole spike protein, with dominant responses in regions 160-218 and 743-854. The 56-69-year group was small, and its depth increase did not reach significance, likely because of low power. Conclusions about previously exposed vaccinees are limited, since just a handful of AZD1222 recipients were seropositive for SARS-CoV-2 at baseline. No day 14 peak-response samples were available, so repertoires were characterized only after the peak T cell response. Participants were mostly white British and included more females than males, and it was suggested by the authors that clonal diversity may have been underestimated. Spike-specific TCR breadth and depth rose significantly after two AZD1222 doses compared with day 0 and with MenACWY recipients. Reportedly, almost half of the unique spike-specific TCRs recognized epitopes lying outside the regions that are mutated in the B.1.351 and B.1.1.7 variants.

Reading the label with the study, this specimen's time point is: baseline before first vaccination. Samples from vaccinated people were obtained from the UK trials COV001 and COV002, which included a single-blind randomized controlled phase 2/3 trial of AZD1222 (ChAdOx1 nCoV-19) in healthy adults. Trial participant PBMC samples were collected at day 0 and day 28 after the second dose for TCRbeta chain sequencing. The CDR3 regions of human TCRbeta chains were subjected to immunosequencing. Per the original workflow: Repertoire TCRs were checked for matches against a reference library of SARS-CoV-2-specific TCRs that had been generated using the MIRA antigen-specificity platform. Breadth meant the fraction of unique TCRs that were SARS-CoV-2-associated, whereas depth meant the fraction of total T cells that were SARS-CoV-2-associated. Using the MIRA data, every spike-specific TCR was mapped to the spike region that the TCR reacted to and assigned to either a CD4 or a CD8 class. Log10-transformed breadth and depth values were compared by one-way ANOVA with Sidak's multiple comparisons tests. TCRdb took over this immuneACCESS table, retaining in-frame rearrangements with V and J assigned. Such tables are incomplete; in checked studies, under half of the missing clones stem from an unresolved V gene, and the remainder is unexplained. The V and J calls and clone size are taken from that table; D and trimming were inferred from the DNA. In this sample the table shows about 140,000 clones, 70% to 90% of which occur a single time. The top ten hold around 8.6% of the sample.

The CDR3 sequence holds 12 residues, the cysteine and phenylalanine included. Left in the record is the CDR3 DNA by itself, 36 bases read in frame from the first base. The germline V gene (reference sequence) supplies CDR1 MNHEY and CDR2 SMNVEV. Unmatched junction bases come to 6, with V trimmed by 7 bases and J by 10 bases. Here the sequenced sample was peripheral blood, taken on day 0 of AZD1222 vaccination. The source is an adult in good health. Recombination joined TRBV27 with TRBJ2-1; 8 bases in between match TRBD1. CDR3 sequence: CASTSGGLEQFF. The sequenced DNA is TGTGCCAGCACCTCAGGGGGCCTAGAGCAGTTCTTC.